Given below is one TCR beta chain in context. There is no known antigen for this receptor. Per-base quality was not reported, and no clone a single base away is much larger than it. The germline V gene encodes CDR1 MDHEN and CDR2 SYDVKM. V has 7 bases trimmed and J has 3 bases trimmed; junction bases matching no gene number 6. Its CDR3 holds 13 amino acids, cysteine through phenylalanine. Solely the CDR3 DNA is kept, with 39 bases framed from the first base. Libraries were built with the immunoSEQ multiplex PCR assay. For the multiplex PCR, a mixture combining 60 forward primers for TCR Vbeta segments and 13 reverse primers for TCR Jbeta segments was used. A multiplex PCR assay on genomic DNA amplified the CDR3 region of rearranged TCR beta genes. On the Illumina HiSeq System, the amplified TCR beta libraries were sequenced as 87-base-pair reads. In the paper's pipeline: Across the 600 to 700 repertoires, a later analysis counted 75 million to 90 million unique TCR beta chains, some 11 million of which were shared by at least two donors. Raw reads were error-corrected and collapsed into unique sequences by a nearest-neighbor algorithm in which closely related sequences were merged to remove PCR and sequencing errors. To assign V, D and J gene segments, CDR3 sequences were aligned to IMGT reference sequences. For a sequence to be retained, a match of at least six nucleotides was required to both a V gene segment and a J gene segment. A rearrangement was called productive if the CDR3 had no stop codons and remained in frame with V and J, and every other rearrangement was called non-productive. Following IMGT convention, CDR3 was defined as the stretch from the second conserved V-encoded cysteine to the conserved J-encoded phenylalanine. The earlier analysis of a few hundred of the donors excluded sequences that lacked an unambiguous match to a single V gene segment. In an earlier analysis of several hundred of the donors, V segments were called functional above 56.7% productive rearrangements and were called segregating when the between-donor standard deviation exceeded 5%. A statistical classification framework was built to diagnose cytomegalovirus status from the catalog of TCR beta chain sequences. A later analysis assigned V and J genes by comparing TCR nucleotide sequences with IMGT/GENE-DB human TR gene sequences. A later analysis assigned CDR3 sequences and most-parsimonious VDJ recombination scenarios with the TCRdist pipeline. A later analysis defined each TCR beta chain by its CDR3 amino acid sequence plus V-gene family, and excluded reads lacking a unique V-gene family. A later analysis removed roughly 590 highly shared, low-generation-probability nucleotide sequences to deal with suspected cross-contamination and a sequencing artifact. In a later analysis, a clonal expansion index was calculated for each public chain from normalized within-repertoire ranks of inferred template counts. A later analysis computed generation probabilities with a VDJ recombination model fitted to out-of-frame rearrangements, and checked the results against IGoR. A later analysis scored TCR-TCR, TCR-HLA and TCR-CMV co-occurrence with hypergeometric tests, applying a repertoire-size bias correction to TCR pairs. In a later analysis, false discovery rates were estimated by permuting HLA or CMV assignments 20 times. A later analysis grouped co-occurring TCRs with DBSCAN, adding TCRdist sequence similarity when clustering within HLA-allele-positive subsets. Repertoires with fewer than 30,000 or more than 120,000 public chains were left out of co-occurrence clustering, as were five repertoires with anomalous nucleotide sharing. TCRdb mirrors the immuneACCESS table, restricted to in-frame sequences. Some clones are absent from its copies; in checked studies, under half trace to an unresolved V gene, and the reason for the others is unknown. That table furnishes V, J and clone size, whereas the DNA furnished D and trimming. Counted in this sample were under 150,000 clones; roughly four fifths of them appeared once. Of the sample, approximately 6% is held by the ten largest clones.

The cohort was made up of approximately 670 healthy bone marrow donors. At the time of sampling, every cohort member was nominally healthy, though immune exposures that went unrecorded were likely present. The donor tested CMV seropositive and was one of the 289 seropositive cohort members. A peripheral blood sample was collected from each donor, and TCR beta sequencing was performed on peripheral blood mononuclear cells. The Qiagen DNeasy Blood Extraction Kit was used to extract genomic DNA from the blood cell samples. This record comes from a study of cytomegalovirus exposure and HLA in healthy donors (dated by TCRdb to 2015 to 2018). A note on the overall study: An earlier analysis of several hundred of the donors reported 250 to 350 Gb of sequence data and roughly 120 million unique TCR beta sequences obtained from roughly 170 million T cells. High-throughput TCR immunosequencing, statistical association of individual TCRs with disease status, and machine learning were combined to predict cytomegalovirus infection status. The genetic ancestry cluster associated with self-reported Caucasian donors included over 65% of the approximately 410 genotyped donors. A later genetic analysis took genome-wide SNP genotypes for about three fifths of the 666 donors and used that subset as a discovery cohort. Donor age, sex, ethnicity and CMV serostatus were compiled together with the repertoire data. To decide whether each TCR beta V gene segment behaved as functional or pseudogenic, an earlier analysis of approximately 590 of the donors relied on high-throughput TCR beta sequencing. In a later analysis, previously published TCR beta repertoires from roughly 710 donors were re-analyzed and high-resolution HLA genotyping was added so that TCR occurrence patterns could be studied. Around 320 gigabases of sequencing data and approximately 85 million unique TCR sequences were included in an early release covering around 650 HLA-typed donors. Across 398 genotyped donors of the cohort, an average of about 240,000 unique TCR beta nucleotide sequences per donor were sequenced, and 15% to 20% of those sequences were non-productive. Rather than drawing on any new phenotypic data, the later analysis identified candidate immune exposures from TCR beta sequences and the way those sequences occurred across donors. In addition to the first cohort of hundreds of subjects, a separate validation cohort of some 120 different subjects was used. The study used immunosequencing to profile the T cell repertoires of approximately 690 subjects and linked those repertoires to cytomegalovirus serostatus. Roughly five DR-DQ haplotypes were treated as single units for association and clustering because of strong linkage in the cohort. The study aimed to test whether signatures of past pathogen exposure could be identified by cataloging public T cell receptors. All discovery cohort repertoires had been generated using a single sequencing platform. Both class I and class II loci were covered by HLA typing, at four-digit resolution. Typing coverage varied by locus: roughly 629-640 donors for A, B, C, DRB1 and DQB1; 500 to 550 for DQA1; more than 600 for DPA1; 400 to 480 for DPB1.

What the authors observed across the whole study: According to a later analysis, parvovirus B19, influenza, CMV and Epstein-Barr virus appeared linked to several top co-occurrence clusters. In both the original and validation cohorts, the classifier was reported to diagnose cytomegalovirus status with high specificity and sensitivity. A few of the identified cytomegalovirus-associated TCR beta chains were confirmed in vitro to be specific for cytomegalovirus antigens. Across donors, most TCR sequences were observed very rarely, whereas some public TCRs were present in many individuals. A further reported finding was that TCR beta sequences accurately predicted the HLA-A and HLA-B alleles for most subjects in the first cohort. An earlier analysis of 587 of the donors showed that most TCR beta V segments appeared in productive rearrangements either about 87% or about 30% of the time, which broadly matched IMGT annotations. The presence/absence analyses assumed that sequencing depth was roughly uniform across donors, and that assumption may not be true. The only immune exposure information available for the cohort was CMV serostatus. A later genetic analysis associated a missense DCLRE1C variant with V-gene and J-gene trimming of TCR beta chains, and an independent cohort replicated the association. In a later analysis, the rate of TCR association differed among HLA loci, with DRB1 alleles having the most associated TCRs and HLA-C alleles having the fewest. It was suggested by the authors that the approach could potentially be generalized to other disease states and immunological phenotypes. Linkage disequilibrium might explain the correlated functional status among segregating V segments, but an unknown experimental factor could not be excluded. In the study, approximately 150 TCR beta chains were listed as associated with cytomegalovirus. When HLA alleles, especially DR and DQ, strongly co-occurred, attributing TCR associations to individual alleles was difficult. The earlier analysis of about 600 of the donors excluded some 15 rarely observed V segments, including chromosome 9 orphons, because counts were too low. A later genetic analysis reported fewer N-insertions in productive TCRs among donors in an Asian-associated ancestry cluster than the roughly 720-donor mean. Only TCR beta chains were sequenced in this cohort, and the absence of alpha or paired-chain data limited detectable features. In a later analysis, HLA-associated TCR beta chains showed more clonal expansion and lower generation probabilities than non-associated chains that were equally common. Some IMGT-functional V segments, including TRBV6-2 and TRBV6-3, could not be told apart with the 87-base-pair reads, so those segments were excluded. The sequencing pipeline was judged likely to have produced a cluster of highly shared sequence variants as a technical artifact. Specific HLA alleles were associated with roughly 16,000 TCR beta sequences at a false discovery rate of 0.05 in a later analysis. In a later analysis, most CMV-associated TCR beta chains were found to appear HLA-restricted, with HLA associations seemingly driven largely by CMV exposure. Because HLA typing was unavailable for some donors at each locus, only the typed subset was used in association tests.

The specimen was PBMCs. The sequence derives from a woman aged 35 to 49 in good health and CMV-seropositive. The chain couples TRBV28 to TRBJ2-7, and 7 bases in between align with TRBD2. The DNA sequence is TGTGCCAGCAAGGGAGGGAAGGGCTACGAGCAGTACTTC. Its translation reads: CASKGGKGYEQYF.